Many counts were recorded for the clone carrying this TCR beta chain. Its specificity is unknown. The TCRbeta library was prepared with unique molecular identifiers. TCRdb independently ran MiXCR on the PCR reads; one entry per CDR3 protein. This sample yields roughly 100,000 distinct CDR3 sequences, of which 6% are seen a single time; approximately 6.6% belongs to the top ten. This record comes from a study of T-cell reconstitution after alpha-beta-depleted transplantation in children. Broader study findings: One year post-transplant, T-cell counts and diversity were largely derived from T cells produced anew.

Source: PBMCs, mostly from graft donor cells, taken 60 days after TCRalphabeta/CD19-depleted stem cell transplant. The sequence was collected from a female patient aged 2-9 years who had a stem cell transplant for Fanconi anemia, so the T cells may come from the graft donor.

The CDR3 DNA reads TGTGCCAGCAGTCCTGCAGGGAGGGGCAATCAGCCCCAGCATTTT. It encodes CASSPAGRGNQPQHF. The V call is TRBV6-5, the J call TRBJ1-5; D might be TRBD1 (5 bases). Germline V gene lookup returns CDR1 MNHEY and CDR2 SVGAGI. With 5 bases removed from V and 2 bases from J, the gap between germline ends came to 13 bases. The CDR3 has 15 amino acids.